This is a list of T cell receptor beta chains from one sample in a study of cytomegalovirus exposure and HLA in healthy donors. Clones were read by immunoSEQ multiplex PCR, and TCRdb kept only the in-frame ones, dropping some. This sample has tens of thousands of clones, with about four fifths found just once. Sequencing was done on a sample of PBMCs. The receptors derive from a man between 25 and 39 years old in good health and CMV-seronegative. Both conserved end residues are part of each CDR3. D genes are given only for firm matches. Size is omitted from some rows. Given values are once, few, many or a class for expanded clones.

clone_size,v_call,j_call,d_call,cdr3_nt,cdr3_aa
few,TRBV11-2,TRBJ1-2,TRBD1,TGTGCCAGCAGCGTTTGGGACAGGGGATCTGGCTACACCTTC,CASSVWDRGSGYTF
once,TRBV7-2,TRBJ2-7,.,TGTGCCAGCAGCTTAGCGGGAGGGGGGAACGACGAGCAGTACTTC,CASSLAGGGNDEQYF
.,TRBV27,TRBJ1-1,.,TGTGCCAGCAGTTCCCTGGCCGCCTCTAACACTGAAGCTTTCTTT,CASSSLAASNTEAFF
.,TRBV6-4,TRBJ2-3,TRBD2,TGTGCCAGCAGTGACGGGGGGGACACAGATACGCAGTATTTT,CASSDGGDTDTQYF
.,TRBV6-5,TRBJ2-3,.,TGTGCCAGCAGTTACTCGAGTATAGCTATAGATACGCAGTATTTT,CASSYSSIAIDTQYF
.,TRBV28,TRBJ1-2,.,TGTGCCAGCAGTTTTCGGGGGTTCCTAGATGGCTACACCTTC,CASSFRGFLDGYTF
.,TRBV10-2,TRBJ2-7,.,TGCGCCAGCAGTGAGTCGGGGGGGCAGGGGTACGAGCAGTACTTC,CASSESGGQGYEQYF
.,TRBV5-1,TRBJ2-3,.,TGCGCCAGCAGCTTGCGCGGCATTAGCACAGATACGCAGTATTTT,CASSLRGISTDTQYF
.,TRBV28,TRBJ1-1,.,TGTGCCAGCAGTTTAAACGGGATCAGAACCCTTGAAGCTTTCTTT,CASSLNGIRTLEAFF
.,TRBV4-1,TRBJ1-6,.,TGCGCCAGCAGCCTCGTCGATGGGGGGACGGGAGTTCAGGTATCCCTCCACTTT,CASSLVDGGTGVQVSLHF
few,TRBV5-1,TRBJ2-5,.,TGCGCCAGCAGCTTGACAGGGACAGAGACCCAGTACTTC,CASSLTGTETQYF
.,TRBV6-4,TRBJ2-3,TRBD2,TGTGCCAGCAGTTGGGCTAGCGGTAGCACAGATACGCAGTATTTT,CASSWASGSTDTQYF
.,TRBV30,TRBJ2-2,.,TGTGCCTGGAGGAGGGCGGGAACGAACACCGGGGAGCTGTTTTTT,CAWRRAGTNTGELFF
few,TRBV20-1,TRBJ2-3,TRBD2,TGCAGTGCTGGGGGACTAGCGGGAGTGTATTTT,CSAGGLAGVYF
.,TRBV30,TRBJ1-2,.,TGTGCCTGGAGGTCCCGGTATGGCTACACCTTC,CAWRSRYGYTF
.,TRBV15,TRBJ2-6,.,TGTGCCACCAGCAGAGGTAACTCTGGGGCCAACGTCCTGACTTTC,CATSRGNSGANVLTF